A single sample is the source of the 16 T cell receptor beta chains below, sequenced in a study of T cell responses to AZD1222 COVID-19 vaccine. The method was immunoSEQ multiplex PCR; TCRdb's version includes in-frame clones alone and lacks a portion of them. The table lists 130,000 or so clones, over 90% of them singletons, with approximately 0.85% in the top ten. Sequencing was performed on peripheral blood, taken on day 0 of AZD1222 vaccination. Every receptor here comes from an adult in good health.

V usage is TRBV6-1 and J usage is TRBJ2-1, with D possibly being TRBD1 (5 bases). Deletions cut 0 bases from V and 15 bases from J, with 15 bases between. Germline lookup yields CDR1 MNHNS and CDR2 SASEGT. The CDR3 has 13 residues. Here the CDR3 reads CASSEAFQGLRFF. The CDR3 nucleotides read TGTGCCAGCAGTGAAGCGTTTCAGGGCCTGAGGTTCTTC.

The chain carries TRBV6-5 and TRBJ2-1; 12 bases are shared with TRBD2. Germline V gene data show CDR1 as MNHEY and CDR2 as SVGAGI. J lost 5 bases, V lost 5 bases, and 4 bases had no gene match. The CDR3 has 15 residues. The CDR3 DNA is TGTGCCAGCAGTCGACTAGCGGGGGCCCACAATGAGCAGTTCTTC. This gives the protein CASSRLAGAHNEQFF.

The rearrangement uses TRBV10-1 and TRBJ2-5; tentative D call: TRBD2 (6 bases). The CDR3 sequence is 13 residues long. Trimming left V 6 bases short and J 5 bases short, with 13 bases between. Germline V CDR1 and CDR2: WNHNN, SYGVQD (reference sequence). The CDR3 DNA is TGCGCCAGCAGCCGGACTGGGAGGGAGACCCAGTACTTC. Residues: CASSRTGRETQYF.

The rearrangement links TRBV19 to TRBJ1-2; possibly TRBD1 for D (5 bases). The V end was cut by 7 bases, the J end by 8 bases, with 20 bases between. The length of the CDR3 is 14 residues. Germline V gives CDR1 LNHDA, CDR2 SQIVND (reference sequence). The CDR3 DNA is TGTGCCAGTACACTTCTAGTGGCAGGGATCGGCTACACCTTC. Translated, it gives CASTLLVAGIGYTF.

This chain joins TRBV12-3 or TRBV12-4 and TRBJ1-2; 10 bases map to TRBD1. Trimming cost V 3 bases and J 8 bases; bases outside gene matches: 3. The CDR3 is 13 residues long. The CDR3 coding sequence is TGTGCCAGCAGTTTCGGGACAGGGGTGGGCTACACCTTC. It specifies CASSFGTGVGYTF.

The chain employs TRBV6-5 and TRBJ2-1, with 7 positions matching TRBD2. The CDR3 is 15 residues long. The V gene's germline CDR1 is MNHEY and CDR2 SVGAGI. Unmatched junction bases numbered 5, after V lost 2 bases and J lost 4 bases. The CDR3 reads CASSYDAGEYNEQFF. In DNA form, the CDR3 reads TGTGCCAGCAGTTACGATGCGGGGGAGTACAATGAGCAGTTCTTC.

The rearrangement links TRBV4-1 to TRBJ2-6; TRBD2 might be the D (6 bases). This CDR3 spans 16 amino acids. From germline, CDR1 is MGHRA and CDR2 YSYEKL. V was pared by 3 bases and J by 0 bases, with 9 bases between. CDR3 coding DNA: TGCGCCAGCAGCCACCCCGGGAGCTCTGGGGCCAACGTCCTGACTTTC. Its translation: CASSHPGSSGANVLTF.

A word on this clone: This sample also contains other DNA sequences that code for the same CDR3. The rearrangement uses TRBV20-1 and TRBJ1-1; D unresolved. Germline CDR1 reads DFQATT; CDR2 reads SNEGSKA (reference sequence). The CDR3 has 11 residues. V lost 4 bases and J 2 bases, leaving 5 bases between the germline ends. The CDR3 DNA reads TGCAGTGCTACAGCTAACACTGAAGCTTTCTTT. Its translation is CSATANTEAFF.

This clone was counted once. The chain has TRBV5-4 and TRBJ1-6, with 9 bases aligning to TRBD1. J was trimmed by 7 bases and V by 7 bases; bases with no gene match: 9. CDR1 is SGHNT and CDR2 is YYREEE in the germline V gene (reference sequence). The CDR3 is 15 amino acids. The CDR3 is CASYSVGQGNSPLHF. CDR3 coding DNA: TGTGCCAGCTACTCTGTCGGACAGGGGAATTCACCCCTCCACTTT.

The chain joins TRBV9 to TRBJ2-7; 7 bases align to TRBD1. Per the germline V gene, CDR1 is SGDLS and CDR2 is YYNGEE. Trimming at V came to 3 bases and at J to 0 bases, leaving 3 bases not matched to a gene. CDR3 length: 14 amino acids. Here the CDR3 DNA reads TGTGCCAGCAGCGAGGGACAGACCTCCTACGAGCAGTACTTC. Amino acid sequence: CASSEGQTSYEQYF.

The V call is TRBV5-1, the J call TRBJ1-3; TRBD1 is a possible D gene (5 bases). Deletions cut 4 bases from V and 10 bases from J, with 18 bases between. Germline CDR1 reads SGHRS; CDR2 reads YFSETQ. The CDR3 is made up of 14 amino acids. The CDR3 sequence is CASSALGDATTIYF. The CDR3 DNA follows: TGCGCCAGCAGCGCTCTAGGGGACGCGACAACCATATATTTT.

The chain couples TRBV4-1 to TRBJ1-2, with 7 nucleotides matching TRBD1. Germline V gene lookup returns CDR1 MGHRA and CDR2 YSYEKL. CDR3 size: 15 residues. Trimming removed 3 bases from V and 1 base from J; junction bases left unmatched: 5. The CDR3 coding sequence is TGCGCCAGCAGCCAGCCGGACAGGCTTAACTATGGCTACACCTTC. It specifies CASSQPDRLNYGYTF.

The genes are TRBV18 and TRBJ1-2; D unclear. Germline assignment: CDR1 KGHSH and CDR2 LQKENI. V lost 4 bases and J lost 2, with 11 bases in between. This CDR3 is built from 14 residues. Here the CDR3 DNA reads TGTGCCAGCTCACAGGGTAGAGGAAACTATGGCTACACCTTC. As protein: CASSQGRGNYGYTF.

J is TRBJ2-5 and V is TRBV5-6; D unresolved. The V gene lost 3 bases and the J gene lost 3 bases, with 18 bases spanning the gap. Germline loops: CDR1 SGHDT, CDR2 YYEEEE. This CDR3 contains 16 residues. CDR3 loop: CASSYGLGGQEETQYF. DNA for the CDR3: TGTGCCAGCAGCTACGGTTTAGGTGGGCAAGAAGAGACCCAGTACTTC.

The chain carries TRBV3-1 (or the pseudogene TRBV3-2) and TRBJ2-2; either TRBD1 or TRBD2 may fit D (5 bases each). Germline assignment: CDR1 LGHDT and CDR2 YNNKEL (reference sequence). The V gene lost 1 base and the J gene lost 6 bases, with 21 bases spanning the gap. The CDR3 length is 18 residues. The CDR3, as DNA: TGTGCCAGCAGCCAAGTGCGACACCTAGGGTTGGGGGCCGGGGAGCTGTTTTTT. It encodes CASSQVRHLGLGAGELFF.

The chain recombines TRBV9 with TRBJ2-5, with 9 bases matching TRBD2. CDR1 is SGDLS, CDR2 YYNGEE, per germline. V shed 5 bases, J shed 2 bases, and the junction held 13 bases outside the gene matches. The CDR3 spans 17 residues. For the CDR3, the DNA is TGTGCCAGCAGGTCCTTTAGCGGGGGCGTTCTTCAAGAGACCCAGTACTTC. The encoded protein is CASRSFSGGVLQETQYF.